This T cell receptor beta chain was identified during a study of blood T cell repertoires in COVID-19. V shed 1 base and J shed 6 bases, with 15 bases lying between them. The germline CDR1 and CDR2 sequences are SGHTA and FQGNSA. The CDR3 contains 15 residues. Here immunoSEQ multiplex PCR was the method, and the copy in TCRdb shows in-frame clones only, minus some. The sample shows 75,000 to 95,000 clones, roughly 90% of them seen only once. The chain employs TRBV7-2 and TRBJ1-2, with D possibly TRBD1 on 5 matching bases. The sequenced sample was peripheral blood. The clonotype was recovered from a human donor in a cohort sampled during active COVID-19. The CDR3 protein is CASSLEAGRANGYTF. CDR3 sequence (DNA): TGTGCCAGCAGCTTAGAAGCAGGGCGCGCCAATGGCTACACCTTC. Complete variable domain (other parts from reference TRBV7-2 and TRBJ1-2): GAGVSQSPSNKVTEKGKDVELRCDPISGHTALYWYRQSLGQGLEFLIYFQGNSAPDKSGLPSDRFSAERTGGSVSTLTIQRTQQEDSAVYLCASSLEAGRANGYTFGSGTRLTVV.